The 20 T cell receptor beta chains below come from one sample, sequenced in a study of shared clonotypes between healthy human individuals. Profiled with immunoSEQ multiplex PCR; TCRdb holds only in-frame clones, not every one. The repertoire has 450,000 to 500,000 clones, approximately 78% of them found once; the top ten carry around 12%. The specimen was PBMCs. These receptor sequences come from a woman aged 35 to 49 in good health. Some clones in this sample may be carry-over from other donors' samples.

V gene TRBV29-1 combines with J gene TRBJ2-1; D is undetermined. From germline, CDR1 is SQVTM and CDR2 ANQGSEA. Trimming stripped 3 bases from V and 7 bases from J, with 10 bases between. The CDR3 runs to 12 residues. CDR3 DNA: TGCAGCGTTGATTGGTGGGTGAATGAGCAGTTCTTC. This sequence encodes CSVDWWVNEQFF.

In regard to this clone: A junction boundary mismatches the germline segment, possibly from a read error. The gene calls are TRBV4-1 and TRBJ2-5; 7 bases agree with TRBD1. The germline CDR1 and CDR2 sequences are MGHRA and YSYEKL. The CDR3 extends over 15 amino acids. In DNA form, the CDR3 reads TGCGCCAGCAGTCAAGGGTACAGGGGCCAAGAGACCCAGTACTTC. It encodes CASSQGYRGQETQYF.

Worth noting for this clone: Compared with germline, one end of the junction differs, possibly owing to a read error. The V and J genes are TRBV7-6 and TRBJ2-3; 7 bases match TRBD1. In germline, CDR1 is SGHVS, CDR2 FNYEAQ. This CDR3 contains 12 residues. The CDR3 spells CASSYPGTAPFF. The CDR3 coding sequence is TGTGCCAGCAGCTACCCCGGGACAGCCCCTTTCTTT.

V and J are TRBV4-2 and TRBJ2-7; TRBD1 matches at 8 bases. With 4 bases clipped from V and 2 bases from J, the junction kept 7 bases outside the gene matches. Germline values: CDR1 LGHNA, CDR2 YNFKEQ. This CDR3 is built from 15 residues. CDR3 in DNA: TGTGCCAGCAGCCTCCGACAGGGGTTAACCTACGAGCAGTACTTC. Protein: CASSLRQGLTYEQYF.

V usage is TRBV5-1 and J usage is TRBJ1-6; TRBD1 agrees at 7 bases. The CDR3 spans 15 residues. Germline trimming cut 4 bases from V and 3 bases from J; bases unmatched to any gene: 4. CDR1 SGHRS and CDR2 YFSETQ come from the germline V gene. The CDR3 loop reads CASSVGTVYNSPLHF. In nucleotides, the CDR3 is TGCGCCAGCAGCGTTGGGACAGTCTATAATTCACCCCTCCACTTT.

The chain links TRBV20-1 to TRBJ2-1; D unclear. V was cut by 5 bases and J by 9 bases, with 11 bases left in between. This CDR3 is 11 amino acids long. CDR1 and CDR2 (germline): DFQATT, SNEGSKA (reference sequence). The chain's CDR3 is CSASLFGEQFF. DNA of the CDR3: TGCAGTGCTTCTCTGTTCGGTGAGCAGTTCTTC.

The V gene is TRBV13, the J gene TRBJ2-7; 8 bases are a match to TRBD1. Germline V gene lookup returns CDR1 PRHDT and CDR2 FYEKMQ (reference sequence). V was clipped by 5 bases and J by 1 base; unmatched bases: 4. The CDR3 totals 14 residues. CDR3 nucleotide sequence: TGTGCCAGCAGCACCCAGGGGGCGTCCTACGAGCAGTACTTC. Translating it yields CASSTQGASYEQYF.

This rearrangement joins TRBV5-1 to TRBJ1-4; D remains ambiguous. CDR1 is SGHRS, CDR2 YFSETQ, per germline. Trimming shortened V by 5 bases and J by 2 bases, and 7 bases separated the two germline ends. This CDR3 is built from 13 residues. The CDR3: CASSHGTNEKLFF. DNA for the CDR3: TGCGCCAGCAGTCATGGGACTAATGAAAAACTGTTTTTT.

This CDR3 is CASSARGRGTEAFF. CDR3 sequence (DNA): TGTGCCAGCAGCGCCAGGGGGCGTGGGACTGAAGCTTTCTTT. This sequence joins TRBV21-1 and TRBJ1-1; the DNA was not used to check the table's D call, TRBD1. TRBV21-1 is a pseudogene. CDR3 size: 14 residues.

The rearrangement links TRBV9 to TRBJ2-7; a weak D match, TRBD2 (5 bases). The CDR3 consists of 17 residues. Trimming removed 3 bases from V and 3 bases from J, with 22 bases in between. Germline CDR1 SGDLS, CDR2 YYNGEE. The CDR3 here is CASSGPVKSGEVYEQYF. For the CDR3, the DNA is TGTGCCAGCAGCGGTCCGGTTAAGAGCGGAGAGGTCTACGAGCAGTACTTC.

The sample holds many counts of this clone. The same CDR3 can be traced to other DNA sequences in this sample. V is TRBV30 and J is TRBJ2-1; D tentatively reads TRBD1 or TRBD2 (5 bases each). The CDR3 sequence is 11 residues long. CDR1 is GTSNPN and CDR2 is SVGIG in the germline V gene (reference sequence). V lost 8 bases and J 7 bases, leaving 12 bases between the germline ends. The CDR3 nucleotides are TGTGCCGGGACCCTTTGGAATGAGCAGTTCTTC. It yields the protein CAGTLWNEQFF. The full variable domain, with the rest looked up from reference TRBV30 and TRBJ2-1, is SQTIHQWPATLVQPVGSPLSLECTVEGTSNPNLYWYRQAAGRGLQLLFYSVGIGQISSEVPQNLSASRPQDRQFILSSKKLLLSDSGFYLCAGTLWNEQFFGPGTRLTVL.

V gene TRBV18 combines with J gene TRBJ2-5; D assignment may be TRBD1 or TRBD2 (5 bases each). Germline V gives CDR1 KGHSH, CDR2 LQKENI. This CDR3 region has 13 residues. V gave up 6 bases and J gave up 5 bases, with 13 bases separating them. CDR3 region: CASSRDHGETQYF. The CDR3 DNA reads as TGTGCCAGCTCTCGGGACCACGGGGAGACCCAGTACTTC.

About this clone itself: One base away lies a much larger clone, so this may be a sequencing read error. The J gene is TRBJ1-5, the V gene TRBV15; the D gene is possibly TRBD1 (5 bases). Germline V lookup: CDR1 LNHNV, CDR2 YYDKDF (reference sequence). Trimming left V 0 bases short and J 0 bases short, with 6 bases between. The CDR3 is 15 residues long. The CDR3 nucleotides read TGTGCCACCAGCAGAGATGGGGGTAGCAATCAGCCCCAGCATTTT. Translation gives CATSRDGGSNQPQHF.

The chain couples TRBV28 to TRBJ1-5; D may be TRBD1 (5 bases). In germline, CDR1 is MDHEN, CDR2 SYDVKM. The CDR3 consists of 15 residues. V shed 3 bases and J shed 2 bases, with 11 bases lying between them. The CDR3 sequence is CASSFLGTRNQPQHF. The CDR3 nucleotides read TGTGCCAGCAGTTTTTTAGGGACCCGCAATCAGCCCCAGCATTTT.

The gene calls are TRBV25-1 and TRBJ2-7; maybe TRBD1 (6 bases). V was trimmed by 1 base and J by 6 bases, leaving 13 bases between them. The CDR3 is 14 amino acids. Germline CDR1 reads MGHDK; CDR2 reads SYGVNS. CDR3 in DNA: TGTGCCAGCAGTGAATCCGAAGGCAGGGGCGAGCAGTACTTC. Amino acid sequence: CASSESEGRGEQYF.

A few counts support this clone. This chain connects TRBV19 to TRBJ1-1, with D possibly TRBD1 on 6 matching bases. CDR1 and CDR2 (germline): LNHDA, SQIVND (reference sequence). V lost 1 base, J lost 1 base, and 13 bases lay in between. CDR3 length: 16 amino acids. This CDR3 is CASSIGHGQPNTEAFF. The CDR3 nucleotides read TGTGCCAGTAGTATAGGACACGGACAGCCGAACACTGAAGCTTTCTTT.

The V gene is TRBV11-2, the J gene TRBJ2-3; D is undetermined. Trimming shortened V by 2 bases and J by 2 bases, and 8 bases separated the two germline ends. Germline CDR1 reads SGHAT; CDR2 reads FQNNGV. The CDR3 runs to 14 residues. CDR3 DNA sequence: TGTGCCAGCAGCTTACACAGCACCACAGATACGCAGTATTTT. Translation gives CASSLHSTTDTQYF.

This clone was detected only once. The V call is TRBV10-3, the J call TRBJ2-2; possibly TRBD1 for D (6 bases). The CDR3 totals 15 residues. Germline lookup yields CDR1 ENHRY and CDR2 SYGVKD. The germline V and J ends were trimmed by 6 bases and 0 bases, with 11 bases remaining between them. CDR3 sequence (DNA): TGTGCCATCAGCCCGGGACAACCGAACACCGGGGAGCTGTTTTTT. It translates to CAISPGQPNTGELFF.

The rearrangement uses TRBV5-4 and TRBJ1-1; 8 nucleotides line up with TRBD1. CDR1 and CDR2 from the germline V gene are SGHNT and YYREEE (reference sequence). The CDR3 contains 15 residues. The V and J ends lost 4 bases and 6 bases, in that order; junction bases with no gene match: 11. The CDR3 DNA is TGTGCCAGCAGCCGTCCGACAGGGGAGTACGCTGAAGCTTTCTTT. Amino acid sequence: CASSRPTGEYAEAFF.

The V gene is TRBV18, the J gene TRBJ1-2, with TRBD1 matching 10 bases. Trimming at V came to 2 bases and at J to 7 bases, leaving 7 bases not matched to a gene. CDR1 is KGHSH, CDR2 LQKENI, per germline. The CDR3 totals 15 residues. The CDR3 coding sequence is TGTGCCAGCTCACCAGCCGGGACAGGGGAGGTTGGCTACACCTTC. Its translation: CASSPAGTGEVGYTF.